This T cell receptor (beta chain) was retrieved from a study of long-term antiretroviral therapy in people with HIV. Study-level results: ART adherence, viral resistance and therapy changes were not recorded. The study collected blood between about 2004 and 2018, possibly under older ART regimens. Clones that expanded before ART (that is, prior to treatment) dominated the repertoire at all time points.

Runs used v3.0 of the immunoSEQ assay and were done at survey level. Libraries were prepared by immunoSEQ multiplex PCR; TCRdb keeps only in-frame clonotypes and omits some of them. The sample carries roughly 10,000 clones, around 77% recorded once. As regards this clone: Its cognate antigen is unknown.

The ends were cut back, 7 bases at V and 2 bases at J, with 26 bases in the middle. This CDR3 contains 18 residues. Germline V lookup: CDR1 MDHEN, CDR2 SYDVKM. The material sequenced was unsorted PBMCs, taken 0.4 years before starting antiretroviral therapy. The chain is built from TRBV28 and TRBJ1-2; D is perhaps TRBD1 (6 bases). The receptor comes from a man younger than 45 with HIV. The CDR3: CASTEGGTGPTENYGYTF. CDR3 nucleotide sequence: TGTGCCAGCACCGAAGGGGGAACAGGCCCCACCGAAAACTATGGCTACACCTTC.